Here is one TCR beta chain with its context. Profiling relied on immunoSEQ multiplex PCR, and the TCRdb table lists in-frame clones only, not all of them. The sample carries under 15,000 clones, approximately 95% recorded once. Germline V gives CDR1 WSHSY, CDR2 SAAADI. The CDR3 extends over 12 amino acids. The V segment lost 4 bases and the J segment 11 bases; nucleotides outside the gene matches: 4. This record comes from a study of technical replicates of blood from a handful of donors. The chain employs TRBV10-2 and TRBJ2-1, with TRBD1 matching over 8 bases. Material: PBMCs. The source of this sequence is a human donor in good health. This chain's CDR3 is CASSGRQGQQFF. In DNA form, the CDR3 reads TGCGCCAGCAGTGGAAGACAGGGGCAGCAGTTCTTC.